Each of the 8 T cell receptor beta chains below was sequenced from the same sample in a study of OX40 agonist ivuxolimab in advanced cancers. TCRdb keeps only in-frame clones here, not all; method: immunoSEQ multiplex PCR. The sample carries more than 50,000 clones, 85% recorded once. This specimen was CD4+ or CD8+ T cells sorted from blood, taken in a trial of the OX40 agonist ivuxolimab. The receptor set was obtained from an adult with an advanced solid tumor such as melanoma, head and neck, liver or kidney cancer.

The genes are TRBV30 and TRBJ2-2, with 10 bases aligning to TRBD2. CDR3 length: 13 amino acids. Germline V gene lookup returns CDR1 GTSNPN and CDR2 SVGIG (reference sequence). Trimming removed 8 bases from V and 7 bases from J; junction bases left unmatched: 7. As DNA, the CDR3 is TGTGCCCGGGGGACTAGCGTTGTCGGGGAGCTGTTTTTT. Residues: CARGTSVVGELFF.

The chain recombines TRBV9 with TRBJ2-2, with 13 bases matching TRBD2. The CDR3 spans 16 residues. Germline CDR1 is SGDLS and CDR2 is YYNGEE. V lost 3 bases and J lost 6; bases outside the gene matches: 5. CDR3 sequence: CASSAIGLAGAGELFF. In DNA, the CDR3 is TGTGCCAGCAGCGCCATTGGACTAGCGGGAGCCGGGGAGCTGTTTTTT.

The chain has TRBV7-9 and TRBJ2-3; 10 bases agree with TRBD2. Germline assignment: CDR1 SEHNR and CDR2 FQNEAQ (reference sequence). The CDR3 is 15 amino acids. After removal of 5 bases from V and 2 bases from J, the junction contained 4 bases not matched to a gene. CDR3 bases: TGTGCCAGCAGCAAGGGACTAGCGTTCACAGATACGCAGTATTTT. This encodes CASSKGLAFTDTQYF.

The chain recombines TRBV5-5 with TRBJ1-1; tentative D call: TRBD1 (5 bases). The CDR3 spans 14 residues. CDR1 is SGHKS and CDR2 is YYEKEE in the germline V gene (reference sequence). Trimming cost V 1 base and J 4 bases, with 11 bases left between them. The CDR3 loop is CASSLMGPGTEAFF. In DNA form, the CDR3 reads TGTGCCAGCAGCTTGATGGGGCCGGGCACTGAAGCTTTCTTT.

The table lists this clone with a few counts. The chain couples TRBV7-3 to TRBJ2-6, with D unresolved. The CDR3 spans 17 residues. Germline-derived CDR1 and CDR2 are SGHTA and FQGTGA. V was pared by 5 bases and J by 5 bases, with 19 bases between. CDR3 loop: CASSGVRLQSRANVLTF. The CDR3 DNA is TGTGCCAGCAGCGGCGTCCGCTTACAAAGTCGGGCCAACGTCCTGACTTTC.

The genes are TRBV5-1 and TRBJ2-2; maybe TRBD2 (5 bases). Trimming left V 4 bases short and J 3 bases short, with 10 bases between. CDR1 is SGHRS and CDR2 is YFSETQ in the germline V gene. The CDR3 is 14 residues long. CDR3 bases: TGCGCCAGCAGCGCTGGACTGTACACCGGGGAGCTGTTTTTT. The encoded protein is CASSAGLYTGELFF.

The gene calls are TRBV28 and TRBJ1-2, with 7 bases matching TRBD1. Germline V gene data show CDR1 as MDHEN and CDR2 as SYDVKM. Trimming cost V 9 bases and J 2 bases; bases outside gene matches: 9. This CDR3 is built from 14 residues. The CDR3 region has the DNA TGTGCCAGTCATCCACAGGGGCAAAACTATGGCTACACCTTC. It translates to CASHPQGQNYGYTF.

The chain is built from TRBV18 and TRBJ1-3, with D hard to call. V lost 3 bases and J lost 4, with 13 bases in between. The CDR3 covers 15 residues. Germline values: CDR1 KGHSH, CDR2 LQKENI. The CDR3 DNA reads TGTGCCAGCTCACCTTGGGGAACTGAAGGAAACACCATATATTTT. Encoded protein: CASSPWGTEGNTIYF. Complete variable domain (other parts from reference TRBV18 and TRBJ1-3): NAGVMQNPRHLVRRRGQEARLRCSPMKGHSHVYWYRQLPEEGLKFMVYLQKENIIDESGMPKERFSAEFPKEGPSILRIQQVVRGDSAAYFCASSPWGTEGNTIYFGEGSWLTVV.